These T cell receptor beta chains were read from a single sample in a study of T cell repertoires in cytomegalovirus infection. These receptors are not linked to any known antigen. TCRdb independently ran MiXCR on the reads; one entry per CDR3 protein. The data show about 770,000 distinct CDR3 sequences, almost 30% seen once. Sequencing was performed on cultured CD8+ T cells from PBMCs, taken from culture after CMV antigen stimulation. The source of these receptors is a human donor in good health (CMV status not recorded). Some clones in this sample may be carry-over from other donors' samples. Both conserved end residues are trimmed from each CDR3.

V gene	J gene	CDR3 protein
TRBV7-9	TRBJ2-6	ASSLWGPDPGANVLT
TRBV7-6	TRBJ2-1	ASTLIGGAINNEQF
TRBV28	TRBJ2-5	ASSFMVGGETQY
TRBV28	TRBJ1-6	ASSSGGPSPLH
TRBV12-3/TRBV12-4	TRBJ2-5	ASSLWLGETQY
TRBV7-9	TRBJ1-1	ASSVSGRNTEAF
TRBV27	TRBJ1-1	ASSFIGQGADAEAF
TRBV20-1	TRBJ1-6	SARDEKEGNNSPLH
TRBV7-9	TRBJ2-1	ASSFGGTGARDEQF
TRBV25-1	TRBJ2-1	ASSEYFGLADEQF
TRBV14	TRBJ2-3	ASSQRTSGDTDTQY
TRBV15	TRBJ2-1	ATSRDEGSSYNEQF
TRBV19	TRBJ1-6	ASRTGAQGGHNSPLH
TRBV7-4	TRBJ2-3	ASSLALGASTDTQY
TRBV2	TRBJ2-1	ASKAYHPDEQF
TRBV7-2	TRBJ2-5	ASSPDRLTQY
TRBV12-3/TRBV12-4	TRBJ1-1	ATTGATNTEAF
TRBV5-6	TRBJ2-1	ASSPTGAEQF